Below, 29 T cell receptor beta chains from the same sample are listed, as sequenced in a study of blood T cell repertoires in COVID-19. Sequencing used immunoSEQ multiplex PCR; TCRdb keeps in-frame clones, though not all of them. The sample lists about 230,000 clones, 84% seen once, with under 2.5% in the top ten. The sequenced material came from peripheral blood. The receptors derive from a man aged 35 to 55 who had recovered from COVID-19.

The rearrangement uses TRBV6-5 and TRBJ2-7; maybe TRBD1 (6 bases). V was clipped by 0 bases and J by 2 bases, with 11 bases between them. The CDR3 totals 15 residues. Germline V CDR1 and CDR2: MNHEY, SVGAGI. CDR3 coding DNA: TGTGCCAGCAGTTACTCCCGACAGGATACCTACGAGCAGTACTTC. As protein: CASSYSRQDTYEQYF.

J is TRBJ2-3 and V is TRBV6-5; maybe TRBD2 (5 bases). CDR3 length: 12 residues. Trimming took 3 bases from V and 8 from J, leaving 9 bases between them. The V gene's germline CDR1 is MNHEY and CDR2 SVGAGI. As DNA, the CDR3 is TGTGCCAGCAGTTATGATCGGGGTACGCAGTATTTT. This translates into CASSYDRGTQYF.

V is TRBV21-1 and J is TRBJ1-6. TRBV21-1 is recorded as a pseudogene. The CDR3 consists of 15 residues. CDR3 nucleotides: TGTGCCAGCAGCCAAGGGGGGGGGAATTATTCACCCCTCCACTTT. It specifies CASSQGGGNYSPLHF.

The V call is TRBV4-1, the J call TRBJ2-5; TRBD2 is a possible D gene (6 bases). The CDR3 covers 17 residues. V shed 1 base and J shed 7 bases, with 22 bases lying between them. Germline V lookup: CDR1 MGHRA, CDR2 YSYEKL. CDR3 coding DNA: TGCGCCAGCAGCCAAGCCCCGGGACTTCCACCCGCAGGGACCCAGTACTTC. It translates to CASSQAPGLPPAGTQYF.

The CDR3 DNA sequence: TGTGCCAGCAGCTCTGACAACGAGCAGTACTTC. It codes for CASSSDNEQYF. The chain couples TRBV9 to TRBJ2-7; D is uncertain. The CDR3 totals 11 residues. The germline V and J ends were trimmed by 4 bases and 5 bases, with 7 bases remaining between them. Germline values: CDR1 SGDLS, CDR2 YYNGEE.

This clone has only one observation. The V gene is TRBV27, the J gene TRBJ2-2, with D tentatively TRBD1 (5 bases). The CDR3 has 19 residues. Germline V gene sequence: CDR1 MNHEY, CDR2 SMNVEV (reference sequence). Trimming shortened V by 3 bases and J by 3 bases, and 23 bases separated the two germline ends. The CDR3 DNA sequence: TGTGCCAGCAGTTTCAGGGCCATCTCCTCCACCCGAGACACCGGGGAGCTGTTTTTT. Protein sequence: CASSFRAISSTRDTGELFF.

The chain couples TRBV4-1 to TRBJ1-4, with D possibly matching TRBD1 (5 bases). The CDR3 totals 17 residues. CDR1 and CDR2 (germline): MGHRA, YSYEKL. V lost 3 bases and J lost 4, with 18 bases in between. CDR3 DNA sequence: TGCGCCAGCAGCCAGAGGGCGGATTCCGGGGGTAATGAAAAACTGTTTTTT. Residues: CASSQRADSGGNEKLFF.

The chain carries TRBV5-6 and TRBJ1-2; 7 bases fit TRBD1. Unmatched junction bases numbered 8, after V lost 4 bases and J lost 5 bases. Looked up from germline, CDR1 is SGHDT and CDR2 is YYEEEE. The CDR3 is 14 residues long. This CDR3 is CASSLPGQVYGYTF. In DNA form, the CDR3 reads TGTGCCAGCAGCCTACCTGGACAGGTATATGGCTACACCTTC.

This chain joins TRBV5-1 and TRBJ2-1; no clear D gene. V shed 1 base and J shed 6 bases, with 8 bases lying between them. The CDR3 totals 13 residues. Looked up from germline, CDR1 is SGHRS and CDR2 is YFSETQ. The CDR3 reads CASSLSPTNEQFF. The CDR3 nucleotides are TGCGCCAGCAGCTTGTCGCCTACCAATGAGCAGTTCTTC. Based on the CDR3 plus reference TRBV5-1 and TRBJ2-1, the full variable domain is KAGVTQTPRYLIKTRGQQVTLSCSPISGHRSVSWYQQTPGQGLQFLFEYFSETQRNKGNFPGRFSGRQFSNSRSEMNVSTLELGDSALYLCASSLSPTNEQFFGPGTRLTVL.

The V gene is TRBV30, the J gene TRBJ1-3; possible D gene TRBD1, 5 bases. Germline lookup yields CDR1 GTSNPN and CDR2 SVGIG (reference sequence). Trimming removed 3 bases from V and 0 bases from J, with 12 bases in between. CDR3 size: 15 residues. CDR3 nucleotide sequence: TGTGCCTGGAGCTTCGGTCAGGGCTCTGGAAACACCATATATTTT. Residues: CAWSFGQGSGNTIYF.

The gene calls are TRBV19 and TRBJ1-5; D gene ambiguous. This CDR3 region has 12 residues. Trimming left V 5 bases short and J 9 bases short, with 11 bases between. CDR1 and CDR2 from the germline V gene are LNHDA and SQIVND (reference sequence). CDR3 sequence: CASSGQTSPQHF. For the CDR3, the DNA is TGTGCCAGTAGTGGGCAGACGTCGCCCCAGCATTTT.

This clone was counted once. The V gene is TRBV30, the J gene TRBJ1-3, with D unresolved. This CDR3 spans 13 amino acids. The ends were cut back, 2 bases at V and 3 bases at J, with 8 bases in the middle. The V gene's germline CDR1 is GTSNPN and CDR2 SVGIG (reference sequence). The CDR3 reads CAWSLTDGNTIYF. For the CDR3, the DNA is TGTGCCTGGAGTTTGACTGATGGAAACACCATATATTTT.

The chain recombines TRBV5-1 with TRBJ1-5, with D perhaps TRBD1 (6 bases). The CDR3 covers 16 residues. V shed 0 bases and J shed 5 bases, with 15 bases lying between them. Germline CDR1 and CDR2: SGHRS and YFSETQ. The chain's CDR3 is CASSLGGLGKDQPQHF. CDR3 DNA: TGCGCCAGCAGCTTGGGGGGGCTAGGAAAGGATCAGCCCCAGCATTTT.

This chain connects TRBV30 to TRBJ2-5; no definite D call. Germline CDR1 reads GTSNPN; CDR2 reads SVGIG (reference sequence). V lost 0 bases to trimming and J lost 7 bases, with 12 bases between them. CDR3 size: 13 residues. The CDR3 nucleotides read TGTGCCTGGAGTGTAAGCTCCCGAGGGACCCAGTACTTC. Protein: CAWSVSSRGTQYF.

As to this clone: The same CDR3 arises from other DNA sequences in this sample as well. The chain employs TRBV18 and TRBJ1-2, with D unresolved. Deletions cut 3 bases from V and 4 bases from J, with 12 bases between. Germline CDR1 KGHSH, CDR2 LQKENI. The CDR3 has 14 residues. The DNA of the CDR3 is TGTGCCAGCTCACCGCCTACCCGCTCCTATGGCTACACCTTC. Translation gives CASSPPTRSYGYTF.

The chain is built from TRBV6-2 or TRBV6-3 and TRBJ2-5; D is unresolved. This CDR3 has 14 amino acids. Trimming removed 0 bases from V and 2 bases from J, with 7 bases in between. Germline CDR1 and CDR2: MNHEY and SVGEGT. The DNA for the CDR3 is TGTGCCAGCAGTTACTCGCAGATTCAAGAGACCCAGTACTTC. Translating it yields CASSYSQIQETQYF.

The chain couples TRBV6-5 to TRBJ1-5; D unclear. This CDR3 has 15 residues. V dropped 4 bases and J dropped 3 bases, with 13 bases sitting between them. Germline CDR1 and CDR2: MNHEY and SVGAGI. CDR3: CASSWASSANQPQHF. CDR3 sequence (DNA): TGTGCCAGCAGTTGGGCATCCTCTGCCAATCAGCCCCAGCATTTT.

CDR3 in DNA: TGCAGTGCTAGTGAGAACAGGGGGGGTTTCTCCGAGCAGTACTTC. Its protein is CSASENRGGFSEQYF. The chain carries TRBV20-1 and TRBJ2-7; D is possibly TRBD1 (8 bases). The CDR3 spans 15 residues. Trimming stripped 3 bases from V and 6 bases from J, with 21 bases between. CDR1 and CDR2 from the germline V gene are DFQATT and SNEGSKA (reference sequence).

For the CDR3, the DNA is TGTGCCAGCAGCTTCTCCGGGACAGTCCAAGAGACCCAGTACTTC. This encodes CASSFSGTVQETQYF. This chain connects TRBV11-2 to TRBJ2-5, with 7 bases that match TRBD1. Germline loops: CDR1 SGHAT, CDR2 FQNNGV. There are 15 residues in the CDR3. V lost 3 bases, J lost 1 base, and 5 bases stayed unmatched. The full variable domain, completed using reference TRBV11-2 and TRBJ2-5, is EAGVAQSPRYKIIEKRQSVAFWCNPISGHATLYWYQQILGQGPKLLIQFQNNGVVDDSQLPKDRFSAERLKGVDSTLKIQPAKLEDSAVYLCASSFSGTVQETQYFGPGTRLLVL.

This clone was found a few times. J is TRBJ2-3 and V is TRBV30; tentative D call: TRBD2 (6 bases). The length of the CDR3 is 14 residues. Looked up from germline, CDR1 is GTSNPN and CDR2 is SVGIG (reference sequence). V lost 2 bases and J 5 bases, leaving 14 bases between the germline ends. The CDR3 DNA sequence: TGTGCCTGGAGTCTCGGAGGGGTTGGAGATACGCAGTATTTT. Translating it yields CAWSLGGVGDTQYF.

CDR3 amino acids: CASSYTGTSSYEQYF. The CDR3 coding sequence is TGTGCCAGCAGTTACACCGGGACTAGCTCCTACGAGCAGTACTTC. This chain uses TRBV6-6 with TRBJ2-7; 8 bases map to TRBD2. The CDR3 totals 15 residues. The junction had 3 bases not matched to a gene; V was cut back by 2 bases and J by 0 bases. CDR1 is MNHNY, CDR2 SVGAGI, per germline (reference sequence).

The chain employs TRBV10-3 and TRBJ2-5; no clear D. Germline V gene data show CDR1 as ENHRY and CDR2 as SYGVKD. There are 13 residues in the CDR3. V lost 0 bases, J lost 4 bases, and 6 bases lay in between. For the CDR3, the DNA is TGTGCCATCAGTGAGTCGACTCGAGAGACCCAGTACTTC. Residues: CAISESTRETQYF.

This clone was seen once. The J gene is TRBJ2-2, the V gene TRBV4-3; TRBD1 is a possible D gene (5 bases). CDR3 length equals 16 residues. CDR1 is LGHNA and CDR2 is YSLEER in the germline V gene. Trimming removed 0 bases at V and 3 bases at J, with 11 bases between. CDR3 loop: CASSQEAQGHTGELFF. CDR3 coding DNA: TGCGCCAGCAGCCAAGAGGCCCAGGGTCACACCGGGGAGCTGTTTTTT.

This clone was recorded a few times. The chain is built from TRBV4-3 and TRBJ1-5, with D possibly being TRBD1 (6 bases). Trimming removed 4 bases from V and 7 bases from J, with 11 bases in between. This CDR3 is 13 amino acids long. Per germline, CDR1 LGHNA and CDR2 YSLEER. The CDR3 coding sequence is TGCGCCAGCAGCCCACAACAGGGACAGCCCCAGCATTTT. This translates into CASSPQQGQPQHF.

Here the CDR3 reads CASSISGQGRNEQYF. In DNA, the CDR3 is TGTGCCAGTAGTATTTCGGGACAGGGGAGGAACGAGCAGTACTTC. V and J are TRBV19 and TRBJ2-7, with TRBD1 matching over 10 bases. The germline V gene encodes CDR1 LNHDA and CDR2 SQIVND (reference sequence). V was clipped by 3 bases and J by 5 bases; unmatched bases: 7. CDR3 size: 15 residues.

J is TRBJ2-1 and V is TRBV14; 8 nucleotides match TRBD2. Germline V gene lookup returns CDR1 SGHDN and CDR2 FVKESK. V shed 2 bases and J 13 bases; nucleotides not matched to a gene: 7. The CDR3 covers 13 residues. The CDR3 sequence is CASSQSGTRRQFF. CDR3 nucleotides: TGTGCCAGCAGCCAATCCGGGACTAGGCGACAGTTCTTC.

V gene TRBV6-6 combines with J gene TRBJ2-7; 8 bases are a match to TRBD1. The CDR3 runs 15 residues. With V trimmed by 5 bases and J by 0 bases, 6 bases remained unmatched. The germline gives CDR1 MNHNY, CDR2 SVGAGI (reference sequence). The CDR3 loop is CASSGWTGSSYEQYF. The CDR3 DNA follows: TGTGCCAGCAGTGGGTGGACAGGGAGCTCCTACGAGCAGTACTTC.

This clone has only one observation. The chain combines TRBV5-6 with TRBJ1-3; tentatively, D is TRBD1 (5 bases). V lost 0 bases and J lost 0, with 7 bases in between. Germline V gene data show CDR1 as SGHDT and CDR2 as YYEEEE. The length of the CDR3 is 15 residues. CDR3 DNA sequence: TGTGCCAGCAGCTTGGTAACAGGCTCTGGAAACACCATATATTTT. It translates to CASSLVTGSGNTIYF.

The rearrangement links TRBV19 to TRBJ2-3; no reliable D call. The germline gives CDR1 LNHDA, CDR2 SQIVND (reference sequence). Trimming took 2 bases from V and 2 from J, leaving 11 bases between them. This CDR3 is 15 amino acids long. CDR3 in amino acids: CASSINPGNTDTQYF. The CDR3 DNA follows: TGTGCCAGTAGTATAAATCCAGGAAACACAGATACGCAGTATTTT.